This T cell receptor beta chain is drawn from a study of T cell responses to AZD1222 COVID-19 vaccine. In germline, CDR1 is SGDLS, CDR2 YYNGEE. The CDR3 is 15 residues long. V lost 4 bases, J lost 0 bases, and 13 bases lay in between. In its sample, this clone was seen a few times. As yet, its antigen is unknown. Study findings and constraints: Donors were mostly white British, more females; clonal diversity possibly underestimated.

Repertoires were generated with immunoSEQ multiplex PCR, while TCRdb's copy carries only in-frame clones and drops some. This table has about 150,000 clones, about 91% appearing once. The sample was peripheral blood, taken on day 0 of AZD1222 vaccination. The V call is TRBV9, the J call TRBJ1-2, with D possibly being TRBD1 (6 bases). The clonotype was recovered from an adult in good health. The CDR3, as DNA: TGTGCCAGCAGCTCTAGGACAGATCCTAACTATGGCTACACCTTC. This gives the protein CASSSRTDPNYGYTF.